This T cell receptor beta chain was captured by sequencing in a study of cytomegalovirus exposure and HLA in healthy donors. Study context: Earlier findings included roughly 100 million unique TCR beta sequences obtained from 150 million to 200 million T cells.

Study results and caveats: Among TCR beta chains, those listed as cytomegalovirus-associated numbered about 150. Clonal expansion, a later analysis showed, was greater in HLA-associated TCR beta chains than in equally common others. Presence/absence analyses treated sequencing depth as roughly uniform across donors.

Turning to this clone: What it binds is unknown.

Germline V gene data show CDR1 as LNHDA and CDR2 as SQIVND (reference sequence). Trimming took off 3 bases at V and 7 bases at J, with 9 bases between the two ends. The CDR3 spans 12 residues. The PCR was carried out with 60 Vbeta primers and 13 Jbeta primers. TCRdb's copy holds only in-frame clones and misses some; the assay was immunoSEQ multiplex PCR. Its table records tens of thousands of clones. The chain is built from TRBV19 and TRBJ1-2, with a possible D match to TRBD1 (5 bases). The receptor was derived from a man aged 45-65 years in good health and CMV-seropositive. Sequencing was done on a sample of PBMCs. CDR3 sequence reads: CASSMAGRGYTF. DNA for the CDR3: TGTGCCAGTAGTATGGCAGGGCGTGGCTACACCTTC.